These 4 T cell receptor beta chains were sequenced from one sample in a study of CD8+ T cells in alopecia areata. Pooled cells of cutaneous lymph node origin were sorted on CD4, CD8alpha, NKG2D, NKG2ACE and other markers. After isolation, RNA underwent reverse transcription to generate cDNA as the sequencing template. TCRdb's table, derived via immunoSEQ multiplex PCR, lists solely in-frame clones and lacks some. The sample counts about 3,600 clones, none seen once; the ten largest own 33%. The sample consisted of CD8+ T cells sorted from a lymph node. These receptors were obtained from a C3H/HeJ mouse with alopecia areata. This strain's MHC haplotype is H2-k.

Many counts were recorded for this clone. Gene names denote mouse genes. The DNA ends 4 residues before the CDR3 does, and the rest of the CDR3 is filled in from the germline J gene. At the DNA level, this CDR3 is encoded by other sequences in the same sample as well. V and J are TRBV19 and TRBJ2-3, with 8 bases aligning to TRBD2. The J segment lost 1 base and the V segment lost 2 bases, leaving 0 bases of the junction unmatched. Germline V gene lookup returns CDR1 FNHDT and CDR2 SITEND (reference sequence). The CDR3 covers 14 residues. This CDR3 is CASSMTGGAETLYF. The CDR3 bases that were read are TGTGCCAGCAGTATGACTGGGGGTGCAGAA.

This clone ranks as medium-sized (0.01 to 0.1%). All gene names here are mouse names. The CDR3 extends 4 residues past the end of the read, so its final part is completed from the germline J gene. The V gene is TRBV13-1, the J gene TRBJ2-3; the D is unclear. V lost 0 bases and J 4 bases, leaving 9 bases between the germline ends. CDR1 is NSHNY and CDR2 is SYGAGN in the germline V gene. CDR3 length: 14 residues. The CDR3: CASSDAVPTETLYF. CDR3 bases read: TGTGCCAGCAGTGATGCAGTCCCAACAGAA.

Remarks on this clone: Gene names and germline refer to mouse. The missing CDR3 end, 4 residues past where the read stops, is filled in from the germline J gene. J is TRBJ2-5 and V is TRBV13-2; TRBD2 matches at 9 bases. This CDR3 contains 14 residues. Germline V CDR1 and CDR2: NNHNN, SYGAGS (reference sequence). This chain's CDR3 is CASGDAGGEDTQYF. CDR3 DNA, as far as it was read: TGTGCCAGCGGTGATGCTGGGGGGGAGGAC.

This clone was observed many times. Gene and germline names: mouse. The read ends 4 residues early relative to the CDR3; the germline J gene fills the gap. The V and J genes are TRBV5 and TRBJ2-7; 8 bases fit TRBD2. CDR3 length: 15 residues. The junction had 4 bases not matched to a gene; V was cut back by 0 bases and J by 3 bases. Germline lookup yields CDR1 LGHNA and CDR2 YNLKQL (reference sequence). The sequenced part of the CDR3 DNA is TGTGCCAGCAGCCAAGAGGTATGGGGGGGCTAT. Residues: CASSQEVWGGY. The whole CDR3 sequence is CASSQEVWGGYEQYF.